These 27 T cell receptor beta chains were all obtained from the same sample, sequenced in a study of regulatory T cells in long-lasting Graves disease. With iRepertoire HTBI primers and Arm-PCR of CDR3 regions, TCR beta libraries were built. TCRdb reprocessed the multiplex PCR reads with MiXCR, giving one entry per CDR3 protein. This sample carries hundreds of thousands of distinct CDR3 sequences, about 16% of them seen once, and the ten largest clones take 9.5% to 12%. Time point reported: newly diagnosed GD, antithyroid drugs for less than 3 months. PBMC-derived RNA was used for the TCR library. This sample also belongs to another study, concerning T cells in Graves' hyperthyroidism and ophthalmopathy.

The specimen comprised peripheral blood mononuclear cells (PBMCs), sampled at new diagnosis, from a patient treated with antithyroid drugs. Receptors originate from a young woman with Graves disease.

This clonotype was counted between two and nine times. The CDR3 end shows no conserved phenylalanine or tryptophan, and so a read error is likely. The chain links TRBV28 to TRBJ1-2; 9 positions agree with TRBD1. The CDR3 is 14 amino acids. Germline V gives CDR1 MDHEN, CDR2 SYDVKM. Trimming took 6 bases from V and 4 from J; bases not matched to a gene: 6. The CDR3 loop is CASRFTGGGYGYTL. CDR3 sequence (DNA): TGTGCCAGCAGATTTACAGGGGGCGGCTATGGCTACACCCTC.

This chain links TRBV14 with TRBJ2-1; D remains unclear. V lost 1 base and J 7 bases, leaving 14 bases between the germline ends. The germline gives CDR1 SGHDN, CDR2 FVKESK. CDR3 length equals 15 residues. CDR3 sequence: CASSQGGLGTNEQFF. In DNA, the CDR3 is TGTGCCAGCAGCCAAGGTGGGTTGGGCACGAATGAGCAGTTCTTC.

The J gene is TRBJ1-5, the V gene TRBV12-3 or TRBV12-4; D might be TRBD1 (5 bases). This CDR3 is 16 amino acids long. V lost 5 bases, J lost 1 base, and 15 bases lay in between. CDR3 bases: TGTGCCAGCAGTAGGCAGGGAGGAAGAAGCAATCAGCCCCAGCATTTT. Its protein product is CASSRQGGRSNQPQHF.

Remarks on this clonotype: This may be a read error: a much more frequent sequence differs by one nucleotide. The rearrangement uses TRBV7-9 and TRBJ2-1, with a possible D match to TRBD2 (6 bases). Germline V gene data show CDR1 as SEHNR and CDR2 as FQNEAQ (reference sequence). CDR3 length: 14 amino acids. V lost 5 bases and J lost 6, with 14 bases in between. The CDR3 protein is CASSPPGVINEQFF. The CDR3 nucleotides read TGTGCCAGCAGCCCCCCGGGAGTCATCAATGAGCAGTTCTTC.

This clonotype has only a few counts. J is TRBJ2-2 and V is TRBV20-1, with D perhaps matching TRBD2 (5 bases). CDR3 length equals 14 residues. The V end was cut by 3 bases, the J end by 1 base, with 9 bases between. Germline V gives CDR1 DFQATT, CDR2 SNEGSKA (reference sequence). The CDR3: CSASGNWNTGELFF. The CDR3 DNA reads TGCAGTGCTAGCGGGAACTGGAACACCGGGGAGCTGTTTTTT.

V is TRBV10-3 and J is TRBJ2-7, with 7 bases matching TRBD1. This CDR3 has 13 amino acids. The V segment lost 8 bases and the J segment 2 bases; nucleotides outside the gene matches: 6. Germline lookup yields CDR1 ENHRY and CDR2 SYGVKD. CDR3 region: CAISGTEAYEQYF. The CDR3 DNA follows: TGTGCCATCTCCGGGACAGAAGCCTACGAGCAGTACTTC.

This clonotype was counted many times. The chain couples TRBV11-2 to TRBJ2-7; TRBD2 might be the D (6 bases). The CDR3 has 14 amino acids. V lost 5 bases and J lost 0, with 11 bases in between. The germline CDR1 and CDR2 sequences are SGHAT and FQNNGV. In nucleotides, the CDR3 is TGTGCCAGCAGCCACCCGGGACTCTCCTACGAGCAGTACTTC. The encoded protein is CASSHPGLSYEQYF.

This clonotype was counted a few times. The V call is TRBV10-3, the J call TRBJ1-4; D is unclear. CDR1 is ENHRY and CDR2 is SYGVKD in the germline V gene. This CDR3 region has 12 residues. The germline V and J ends were trimmed by 11 bases and 9 bases, with 16 bases remaining between them. The CDR3 loop reads CAANSGGQKLFF. The DNA for the CDR3 is TGTGCCGCCAACAGTGGCGGCCAAAAACTGTTTTTT.

The V gene is TRBV10-3, the J gene TRBJ1-6; D unclear. CDR3 length: 14 residues. Germline V gene data show CDR1 as ENHRY and CDR2 as SYGVKD. The germline V and J ends were trimmed by 4 bases and 9 bases, with 13 bases remaining between them. The CDR3 sequence is CAISVQLSGSPLHF. DNA of the CDR3: TGTGCCATCAGTGTGCAGCTCTCGGGTTCACCCCTCCACTTT.

This clonotype was picked up a small number of times. J is TRBJ2-4 and V is TRBV14, with a tentative D call TRBD2 (6 bases). This CDR3 contains 14 residues. In germline, CDR1 is SGHDN, CDR2 FVKESK. V was clipped by 2 bases and J by 3 bases, with 8 bases between them. The CDR3 coding sequence is TGTGCCAGCAGCCAATTGGGGGGCAAAAACATTCAGTACTTC. It specifies CASSQLGGKNIQYF. The variable domain in full, with the rest retrieved from reference TRBV14 and TRBJ2-4, is EAGVTQFPSHSVIEKGQTVTLRCDPISGHDNLYWYRRVMGKEIKFLLHFVKESKQDESGMPNNRFLAERTGGTYSTLKVQPAELEDSGVYFCASSQLGGKNIQYFGAGTRLSVL.

This clonotype has only a few counts. The V call is TRBV6-5, the J call TRBJ1-4; no clear D gene. Germline assignment: CDR1 MNHEY and CDR2 SVGAGI. The CDR3 spans 13 residues. The germline V and J ends were trimmed by 2 bases and 6 bases, with 7 bases remaining between them. DNA of the CDR3: TGTGCCAGCAGTTACATGGGAGATGAAAAACTGTTTTTT. Protein product: CASSYMGDEKLFF.

This clonotype has only a few counts. The chain links TRBV20-1 to TRBJ1-5; D might be TRBD1 (6 bases). CDR1 is DFQATT and CDR2 is SNEGSKA in the germline V gene (reference sequence). Trimming pared 8 bases from V and 7 bases from J, leaving 15 bases between. The CDR3 has 12 residues. The CDR3 region is CSTRRGRQPQHF. CDR3 nucleotides: TGCAGTACCCGGAGGGGGAGGCAGCCCCAGCATTTT.

The chain joins TRBV15 to TRBJ1-4, with TRBD1 matching 7 bases. After removal of 5 bases from V and 7 bases from J, the junction contained 4 bases not matched to a gene. The CDR3 runs 13 residues. Germline lookup yields CDR1 LNHNV and CDR2 YYDKDF (reference sequence). The CDR3 reads CATSDYRGEKLFF. The DNA of the CDR3 is TGTGCCACCAGCGATTACAGGGGTGAAAAACTGTTTTTT. Variable domain in full (rest from reference TRBV15 and TRBJ1-4): DAMVIQNPRYQVTQFGKPVTLSCSQTLNHNVMYWYQQKSSQAPKLLFHYYDKDFNNEADTPDNFQSRRPNTSFCFLDIRSPGLGDTAMYLCATSDYRGEKLFFGSGTQLSVL.

Ten or more counts support this clonotype. The genes are TRBV20-1 and TRBJ2-7; D is unclear. CDR3 size: 13 residues. CDR1 is DFQATT, CDR2 SNEGSKA, per germline (reference sequence). The ends were cut back, 0 bases at V and 1 base at J, with 7 bases in the middle. CDR3 region: CSARERRSYEQYF. The CDR3, as DNA: TGCAGTGCTAGAGAACGTAGATCCTACGAGCAGTACTTC.

This clonotype was detected only a few times. The chain is built from TRBV2 and TRBJ1-5; 7 bases are a match to TRBD1. The J segment lost 5 bases and the V segment lost 4 bases, leaving 5 bases of the junction unmatched. CDR3 length: 14 residues. In germline, CDR1 is SNHLY, CDR2 FYNNEI. The chain's CDR3 is CASSGDRAYQPQHF. As DNA, the CDR3 is TGTGCCAGCAGTGGAGACAGGGCCTATCAGCCCCAGCATTTT.

This clonotype has a count of ten or more. This chain joins TRBV12-3 or TRBV12-4 and TRBJ1-1; D gene uncertain. This CDR3 has 13 residues. V lost 7 bases, J lost 5 bases, and 14 bases lay in between. The CDR3 is CASTYSGQTEAFF. CDR3 coding DNA: TGTGCCAGCACTTACTCTGGGCAAACTGAAGCTTTCTTT.

The chain uses TRBV11-2 and TRBJ2-1; 9 bases are a match to TRBD2. The CDR3 runs 16 residues. V gave up 2 bases and J gave up 8 bases; unmatched junction bases: 10. Germline CDR1 SGHAT, CDR2 FQNNGV. Here the CDR3 DNA reads TGTGCCAGCAGCTTATATGGCGGGAGGGCCGGGTATGAGCAGTTCTTC. Translated, it gives CASSLYGGRAGYEQFF.

The sample holds many counts of this clonotype. The chain is built from TRBV20-1 and TRBJ1-1, with 7 bases lining up with TRBD1. CDR3 length: 16 amino acids. With 0 bases clipped from V and 5 bases from J, the junction kept 12 bases outside the gene matches. Per the germline V gene, CDR1 is DFQATT and CDR2 is SNEGSKA (reference sequence). CDR3 DNA sequence: TGCAGTGCTAGAGATCAAAGGGGGCTCCAAGGGACTGAAGCTTTCTTT. Its protein is CSARDQRGLQGTEAFF.

At least ten counts were recorded for this clonotype. V and J are TRBV12-3 or TRBV12-4 and TRBJ2-1; the D gene is possibly TRBD1 (6 bases). The germline V and J ends were trimmed by 2 bases and 6 bases, with 14 bases remaining between them. This CDR3 spans 15 amino acids. This CDR3 is CASSLLAGAFNEQFF. The CDR3 DNA follows: TGTGCCAGCAGTTTATTAGCAGGGGCGTTCAATGAGCAGTTCTTC.

V usage is TRBV19 and J usage is TRBJ2-1; either TRBD1 or TRBD2 may supply D (6 bases each). The germline V gene encodes CDR1 LNHDA and CDR2 SQIVND (reference sequence). Trimming shortened V by 3 bases and J by 8 bases, and 11 bases separated the two germline ends. The CDR3 is 13 amino acids. Here the CDR3 DNA reads TGTGCCAGTAGTATGTCGGGGGCCTATGAGCAGTTCTTC. Residues: CASSMSGAYEQFF.

This chain links TRBV10-3 with TRBJ2-3; TRBD1 matches at 10 bases. The CDR3 length is 18 residues. Looked up from germline, CDR1 is ENHRY and CDR2 is SYGVKD. The V segment lost 2 bases and the J segment 3 bases; nucleotides outside the gene matches: 11. The CDR3 sequence: CAISETARTGGTTDTQYF. The DNA of the CDR3 is TGTGCCATCAGTGAGACCGCCCGGACAGGGGGGACAACAGATACGCAGTATTTT.

About this clonotype: Since a much larger clone is just one base distant, this may be a read error. The chain is built from TRBV27 and TRBJ2-1; D may match TRBD1 or TRBD2 (5 bases each). Trimming pared 4 bases from V and 5 bases from J, leaving 12 bases between. Germline loops: CDR1 MNHEY, CDR2 SMNVEV (reference sequence). The CDR3 is made up of 14 amino acids. CDR3 DNA: TGTGCCAGCAGTTCCCGGGACGGAAACAATGAGCAGTTCTTC. Its protein product is CASSSRDGNNEQFF.

The chain combines TRBV6-1 with TRBJ2-5; 7 bases are a match to TRBD1. CDR1 and CDR2 from the germline V gene are MNHNS and SASEGT. V shed 10 bases and J 5 bases; nucleotides not matched to a gene: 10. The CDR3 has 13 amino acids. The CDR3 sequence is CATNEGADETQYF. The DNA for the CDR3 is TGTGCCACCAACGAGGGGGCGGATGAGACCCAGTACTTC.

This CDR3 is CSASRSLDNEQFF. As DNA, the CDR3 is TGCAGTGCTAGTCGCTCACTAGACAATGAGCAGTTCTTC. The chain joins TRBV20-1 to TRBJ2-1; a weak D match, TRBD2 (5 bases). V was pared by 3 bases and J by 5 bases, with 11 bases between. Germline lookup yields CDR1 DFQATT and CDR2 SNEGSKA (reference sequence). The CDR3 covers 13 residues.

This clonotype was counted ten times or more. The chain has TRBV3-1 and TRBJ1-2, with D possibly TRBD1 on 6 matching bases. This CDR3 has 17 amino acids. Trimming removed 1 base from V and 0 bases from J, with 15 bases in between. CDR1 LGHDT and CDR2 YNNKEL come from the germline V gene (reference sequence). The CDR3 DNA reads TGTGCCAGCAGCCAAGTCTGGACAGACTCTACTAACTATGGCTACACCTTC. Translated: CASSQVWTDSTNYGYTF.

This clonotype came up many times. This sequence joins TRBV11-3 and TRBJ2-3; 8 bases map to TRBD2. The CDR3 sequence is 16 residues long. Germline CDR1 reads SGHNT; CDR2 reads YENEEA. The V and J ends lost 5 bases and 2 bases, in that order; junction bases with no gene match: 9. The CDR3 loop reads CASSLSLAGYTDTQYF. CDR3 in DNA: TGTGCCAGCAGCCTCTCTCTAGCGGGCTACACAGATACGCAGTATTTT.

This clonotype was recorded a few times. The chain joins TRBV5-1 to TRBJ1-2, with D uncertain. Germline values: CDR1 SGHRS, CDR2 YFSETQ. This CDR3 region has 14 residues. V lost 4 bases to trimming and J lost 3 bases, with 13 bases between them. CDR3 bases: TGCGCCAGCAGCAACTACGGATCGGACTATGGCTACACCTTC. Residues: CASSNYGSDYGYTF. The complete variable domain, with remaining parts taken from reference TRBV5-1 and TRBJ1-2, reads KAGVTQTPRYLIKTRGQQVTLSCSPISGHRSVSWYQQTPGQGLQFLFEYFSETQRNKGNFPGRFSGRQFSNSRSEMNVSTLELGDSALYLCASSNYGSDYGYTFGSGTRLTVV.